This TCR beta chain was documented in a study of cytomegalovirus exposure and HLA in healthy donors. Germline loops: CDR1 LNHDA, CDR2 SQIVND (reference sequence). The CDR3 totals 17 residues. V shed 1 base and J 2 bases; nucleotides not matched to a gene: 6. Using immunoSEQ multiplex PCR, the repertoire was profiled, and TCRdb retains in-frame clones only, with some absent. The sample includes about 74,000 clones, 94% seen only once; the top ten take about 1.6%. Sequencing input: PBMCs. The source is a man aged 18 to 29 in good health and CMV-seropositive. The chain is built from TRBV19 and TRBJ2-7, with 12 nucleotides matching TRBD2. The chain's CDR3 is CASSIGTSGIKPYEQYF. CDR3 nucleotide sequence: TGTGCCAGTAGTATAGGGACTAGCGGGATAAAACCCTACGAGCAGTACTTC.